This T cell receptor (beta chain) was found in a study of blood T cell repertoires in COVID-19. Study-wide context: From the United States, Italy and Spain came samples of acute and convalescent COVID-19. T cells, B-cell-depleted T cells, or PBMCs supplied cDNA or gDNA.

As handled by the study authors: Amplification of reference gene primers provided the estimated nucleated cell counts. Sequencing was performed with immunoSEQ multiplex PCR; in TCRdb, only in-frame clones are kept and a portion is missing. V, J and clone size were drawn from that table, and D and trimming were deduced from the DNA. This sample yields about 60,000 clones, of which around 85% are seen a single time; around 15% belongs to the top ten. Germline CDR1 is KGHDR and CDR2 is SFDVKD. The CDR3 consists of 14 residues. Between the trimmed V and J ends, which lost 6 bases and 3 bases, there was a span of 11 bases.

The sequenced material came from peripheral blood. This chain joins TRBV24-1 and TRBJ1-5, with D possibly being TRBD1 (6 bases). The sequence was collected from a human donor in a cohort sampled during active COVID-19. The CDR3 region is CATSSQGNNQPQHF. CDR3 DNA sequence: TGTGCCACCAGTTCCCAGGGGAACAATCAGCCCCAGCATTTT.